These 32 T cell receptor beta chains were sequenced from one sample in a study of blood T cell repertoires in COVID-19. Measured with immunoSEQ multiplex PCR; TCRdb has only the in-frame clones, and not every one. The sample lists 95,000 to 110,000 clones; 75% to 95% were seen once. Material for sequencing was peripheral blood. These receptors were collected from a woman in her 30s with acute or convalescent COVID-19.

This rearrangement joins TRBV7-2 to TRBJ2-7; 12 positions agree with TRBD1. The V segment lost 4 bases and the J segment 2 bases; nucleotides outside the gene matches: 6. The CDR3 length is 16 residues. CDR1 is SGHTA, CDR2 FQGNSA, per germline. The CDR3 nucleotides read TGTGCCAGCAGCTCAACCGGGACAGGGGGCACCTACGAGCAGTACTTC. It yields the protein CASSSTGTGGTYEQYF.

The rearrangement links TRBV27 to TRBJ1-5; 7 bases are a match to TRBD1. Trimming cost V 2 bases and J 6 bases; bases outside gene matches: 1. CDR3 length: 13 amino acids. CDR1 and CDR2 (germline): MNHEY, SMNVEV (reference sequence). The CDR3: CASSLNRGQPQHF. CDR3 DNA sequence: TGTGCCAGCAGTTTAAACAGGGGTCAGCCCCAGCATTTT.

The chain uses TRBV28 and TRBJ1-4, with TRBD1 matching over 9 bases. V shed 8 bases, J shed 8 bases, and the junction held 9 bases outside the gene matches. This CDR3 comprises 14 residues. CDR1 and CDR2 from the germline V gene are MDHEN and SYDVKM. The CDR3 region has the DNA TGTGCCAGCGGAAATAACGGACAGGGGGAAAAACTGTTTTTT. Protein: CASGNNGQGEKLFF.

Note on this clone: Compared with germline, one end of the junction differs, possibly owing to a read error. The rearrangement joins TRBV7-6 to TRBJ2-7, with D tentatively TRBD2 (6 bases). The CDR3 has 12 residues. CDR1 is SGHVS and CDR2 is FNYEAQ in the germline V gene. The CDR3 DNA reads as TGTGCCAGCAGCTTAGCTTTCGGGACTCCCTTATTC. It is translated as CASSLAFGTPLF.

This chain joins TRBV19 and TRBJ1-1; 7 nucleotides match TRBD1. V was clipped by 2 bases and J by 5 bases; unmatched bases: 8. The germline gives CDR1 LNHDA, CDR2 SQIVND (reference sequence). The CDR3 has 15 residues. The CDR3 sequence: CASSITRTGGTEAFF. In nucleotides, the CDR3 is TGTGCCAGTAGTATAACCCGGACAGGAGGGACTGAAGCTTTCTTT.

A single count supports this clone. The rearrangement links TRBV28 to TRBJ1-1, with TRBD1 matching over 7 bases. The CDR3 length is 15 residues. Germline loops: CDR1 MDHEN, CDR2 SYDVKM. V lost 7 bases, J lost 1 base, and 9 bases stayed unmatched. CDR3 sequence reads: CASTINRGWNTEAFF. Written as DNA, the CDR3 is TGTGCCAGCACCATTAACAGGGGTTGGAACACTGAAGCTTTCTTT.

The genes are TRBV11-2 and TRBJ1-2, with 9 bases identical to TRBD1. V gave up 5 bases and J gave up 3 bases; unmatched junction bases: 4. Germline V gives CDR1 SGHAT, CDR2 FQNNGV. This CDR3 has 14 amino acids. The CDR3 coding sequence is TGTGCCAGCAGCCTAGGACAGGGGTACTATGGCTACACCTTC. Translated: CASSLGQGYYGYTF.

This rearrangement joins TRBV5-4 to TRBJ1-2; a possible D gene is TRBD1 (5 bases). The CDR3 runs 14 residues. Deletions cut 1 base from V and 8 bases from J, with 15 bases between. The germline V gene encodes CDR1 SGHNT and CDR2 YYREEE (reference sequence). The CDR3 coding sequence is TGTGCCAGCAGCTTGAGGGGATCAGGGCGCGGCTACACCTTC. This translates into CASSLRGSGRGYTF.

The chain couples TRBV11-3 to TRBJ2-5; no firm D call. The CDR3 is made up of 15 amino acids. CDR1 SGHNT and CDR2 YENEEA come from the germline V gene. Trimming removed 4 bases at V and 2 bases at J, with 14 bases between. CDR3 nucleotides: TGTGCCAGCAGCTCCGGCGCGCGGCTACAAGAGACCCAGTACTTC. Translating gives CASSSGARLQETQYF.

This sequence joins TRBV9 and TRBJ2-5; 10 nucleotides align to TRBD2. The CDR3 totals 16 residues. J was trimmed by 5 bases and V by 0 bases; bases with no gene match: 7. Germline V lookup: CDR1 SGDLS, CDR2 YYNGEE. The CDR3 DNA sequence: TGTGCCAGCAGCGTAGACCCTAGCGGGAGATGGGAGACCCAGTACTTC. Protein: CASSVDPSGRWETQYF. The variable domain in full, completed from reference TRBV9 and TRBJ2-5, reads DSGVTQTPKHLITATGQRVTLRCSPRSGDLSVYWYQQSLDQGLQFLIQYYNGEERAKGNILERFSAQQFPDLHSELNLSSLELGDSALYFCASSVDPSGRWETQYFGPGTRLLVL.

The J gene is TRBJ1-2, the V gene TRBV27, with 12 bases lining up with TRBD1. J gave up 4 bases and V 4 bases, and 16 bases lay outside the gene matches. CDR3 length equals 19 residues. The V gene's germline CDR1 is MNHEY and CDR2 SMNVEV (reference sequence). The CDR3, as DNA: TGTGCCAGCAGTTCCTACGCCGGGACAGGGGGCGCAGGTGGCTATGGCTACACCTTC. Translation gives CASSSYAGTGGAGGYGYTF.

This clone was counted a single time. The rearrangement joins TRBV28 to TRBJ2-5; TRBD2 aligns across 8 bases. After removal of 7 bases from V and 5 bases from J, the junction contained 15 bases not matched to a gene. The length of the CDR3 is 16 residues. Germline CDR1 is MDHEN and CDR2 is SYDVKM. CDR3 coding DNA: TGTGCCAGCACCGAGCGGGGGACATCCAGTCGGGAGACCCAGTACTTC. This encodes CASTERGTSSRETQYF.

V gene TRBV5-1 combines with J gene TRBJ2-7; TRBD2 is a possible D gene (6 bases). Germline assignment: CDR1 SGHRS and CDR2 YFSETQ. The CDR3 spans 13 residues. Trimming shortened V by 4 bases and J by 7 bases, and 15 bases separated the two germline ends. In DNA, the CDR3 is TGCGCCAGCAGCCCGGGTGGAGGGCTTGAGCAGTACTTC. Its protein product is CASSPGGGLEQYF.

This clone has a single count. The chain carries TRBV18 and TRBJ2-7; 7 bases fit TRBD1. Trimming took 1 base from V and 1 from J; bases not matched to a gene: 7. The CDR3 is made up of 16 amino acids. Germline CDR1 is KGHSH and CDR2 is LQKENI. The CDR3 sequence: CASSPQGTAVSYEQYF. The CDR3 bases are TGTGCCAGCTCACCACAAGGGACAGCGGTATCCTACGAGCAGTACTTC. The full variable domain, completed using reference TRBV18 and TRBJ2-7, is NAGVMQNPRHLVRRRGQEARLRCSPMKGHSHVYWYRQLPEEGLKFMVYLQKENIIDESGMPKERFSAEFPKEGPSILRIQQVVRGDSAAYFCASSPQGTAVSYEQYFGPGTRLTVT.

This clone has only a few counts. V is TRBV9 and J is TRBJ2-3; 16 bases are a match to TRBD2. Per the germline V gene, CDR1 is SGDLS and CDR2 is YYNGEE. The CDR3 extends over 17 amino acids. V dropped 2 bases and J dropped 4; count of bases not matched to a gene: 4. The CDR3 protein is CASSVGGLAGGSDTQYF. CDR3 DNA sequence: TGTGCCAGCAGCGTGGGGGGACTAGCGGGAGGGTCAGATACGCAGTATTTT.

The chain combines TRBV7-9 with TRBJ2-2; D may be TRBD1 (6 bases). Trimming stripped 5 bases from V and 17 bases from J, with 24 bases between. The CDR3 loop spans 14 amino acids. From germline, CDR1 is SEHNR and CDR2 FQNEAQ (reference sequence). CDR3 DNA: TGTGCCAGCAGCCTTGTACGCACGCCGGGACACGGCTTTTTT. This translates into CASSLVRTPGHGFF.

The chain uses TRBV5-4 and TRBJ2-2; 13 nucleotides line up with TRBD2. V trimming: 4 bases; J trimming: 4 bases; junction bases outside the gene matches: 4. CDR1 and CDR2 from the germline V gene are SGHNT and YYREEE (reference sequence). The CDR3 extends over 16 amino acids. CDR3 in DNA: TGTGCCAGCAGCCAGGGACTAGCGGGAATCACCGGGGAGCTGTTTTTT. Amino acids: CASSQGLAGITGELFF.

The V gene is TRBV25-1, the J gene TRBJ1-2; maybe TRBD1 (6 bases). This CDR3 has 13 residues. CDR1 MGHDK and CDR2 SYGVNS come from the germline V gene. The V end was cut by 3 bases, the J end by 8 bases, with 13 bases between. CDR3 amino acids: CASSEGARVGYTF. As DNA, the CDR3 is TGTGCCAGCAGTGAGGGGGCCAGGGTCGGCTACACCTTC.

The DNA of the CDR3 is TGTGCCAGCAGCTTAGCCCCCCGAGAGGAGCAGTTCTTC. It codes for CASSLAPREEQFF. V and J are TRBV7-8 and TRBJ2-1; D not resolved. V was shortened by 0 bases and J by 10 bases, with 10 bases between the two germline ends. This CDR3 is 13 amino acids long. Looked up from germline, CDR1 is SGHVS and CDR2 is FQNEAQ.

V is TRBV28 and J is TRBJ1-6; D is possibly TRBD1 (5 bases). V was trimmed by 6 bases and J by 7 bases, leaving 25 bases between them. The CDR3 loop spans 18 amino acids. Germline V lookup: CDR1 MDHEN, CDR2 SYDVKM. The CDR3 region is CASSRPGLRSRKNSPLHF. The CDR3, as DNA: TGTGCCAGCAGCCGACCGGGACTCCGGTCCAGGAAGAATTCACCCCTCCACTTT.

V gene TRBV4-1 combines with J gene TRBJ2-4; D is ambiguous. CDR1 is MGHRA, CDR2 YSYEKL, per germline. With 0 bases removed from V and 0 bases from J, the gap between germline ends came to 9 bases. The CDR3 loop spans 16 amino acids. The CDR3 is CASSQDSRLAKNIQYF. The CDR3 DNA is TGCGCCAGCAGCCAAGATAGTAGATTAGCCAAAAACATTCAGTACTTC.

This clone was counted only a few times. The rearrangement uses TRBV7-9 and TRBJ2-2, with TRBD2 identical over 11 bases. CDR1 SEHNR and CDR2 FQNEAQ come from the germline V gene (reference sequence). This CDR3 region has 15 residues. The junction had 3 bases not matched to a gene; V was cut back by 5 bases and J by 4 bases. CDR3 sequence reads: CASSRGTSGTGELFF. CDR3 DNA: TGTGCCAGCAGCCGCGGGACTAGCGGCACCGGGGAGCTGTTTTTT.

This sequence joins TRBV5-8 and TRBJ2-7, with 11 bases fitting TRBD2. The CDR3 extends over 16 amino acids. Trimming removed 2 bases from V and 0 bases from J; junction bases left unmatched: 4. Germline CDR1 reads SGHTS; CDR2 reads YDEGEE. The DNA for the CDR3 is TGTGCCAGCAGCTTCACTAGCGGGAGCATCTCCTACGAGCAGTACTTC. It encodes CASSFTSGSISYEQYF.

The chain links TRBV28 to TRBJ1-2, with D unclear. Germline lookup yields CDR1 MDHEN and CDR2 SYDVKM. The CDR3 consists of 14 residues. V lost 10 bases to trimming and J lost 4 bases, with 19 bases between them. The CDR3 sequence: CATKRGLPLYGYTF. CDR3 nucleotide sequence: TGTGCCACCAAAAGAGGCCTCCCCCTCTATGGCTACACCTTC.

V usage is TRBV4-3 and J usage is TRBJ2-2, with a tentative D call TRBD1 (6 bases). Trimming pared 5 bases from V and 6 bases from J, leaving 19 bases between. Germline CDR1 is LGHNA and CDR2 is YSLEER. This CDR3 comprises 16 residues. The CDR3 nucleotides read TGCGCCAGCAGCAAAAGGGGGACCCGGGTCCCCGGGGAGCTGTTTTTT. Amino acids: CASSKRGTRVPGELFF.

The chain links TRBV6-2 or TRBV6-3 to TRBJ2-1; D is unresolved. CDR1 and CDR2 from the germline V gene are MNHEY and SVGEGT. V lost 2 bases and J lost 0, with 17 bases in between. The CDR3 has 18 amino acids. The CDR3 bases are TGTGCCAGCAGTTACCCGGGTGTCGCGGCGAGCTCCTACAATGAGCAGTTCTTC. This gives the protein CASSYPGVAASSYNEQFF.

A single count supports this clone. Relative to the germline gene, one junction end is altered; a read error may explain this. In DNA form, the CDR3 reads TGTGCCAGCAGTGACTCCGGCGGGACAGGGGCAAACACTGAAGCTTTCTTT. Its translation is CASSDSGGTGANTEAFF. The rearrangement uses TRBV6-2 or TRBV6-3 and TRBJ1-1; 10 bases are a match to TRBD1. Germline values: CDR1 MNHEY, CDR2 SVGEGT. This CDR3 comprises 17 residues.

The V call is TRBV19, the J call TRBJ1-5; D may be TRBD1 (6 bases). From germline, CDR1 is LNHDA and CDR2 SQIVND (reference sequence). Deletions cut 8 bases from V and 2 bases from J, with 13 bases between. The CDR3 contains 14 residues. CDR3 bases: TGTGCCAGTTCCCGGGACATCCGCAATCAGCCCCAGCATTTT. This translates into CASSRDIRNQPQHF. Variable domain in full (rest from reference TRBV19 and TRBJ1-5): DGGITQSPKYLFRKEGQNVTLSCEQNLNHDAMYWYRQDPGQGLRLIYYSQIVNDFQKGDIAEGYSVSREKKESFPLTVTSAQKNPTAFYLCASSRDIRNQPQHFGDGTRLSIL.

The chain recombines TRBV14 with TRBJ2-7; D unresolved. Germline-derived CDR1 and CDR2 are SGHDN and FVKESK. V lost 5 bases and J 2 bases, leaving 7 bases between the germline ends. The CDR3 is 12 residues long. The CDR3 loop reads CASSGATYEQYF. CDR3 nucleotides: TGTGCCAGCAGCGGAGCAACCTACGAGCAGTACTTC.

V gene TRBV4-3 combines with J gene TRBJ2-7, with 7 bases matching TRBD1. The junction had 11 bases not matched to a gene; V was cut back by 0 bases and J by 3 bases. This CDR3 spans 17 amino acids. The germline CDR1 and CDR2 sequences are LGHNA and YSLEER. CDR3 in amino acids: CASSQESSRDRVYEQYF. The CDR3 coding sequence is TGCGCCAGCAGCCAAGAAAGTAGCCGAGACAGGGTCTACGAGCAGTACTTC.

CDR3 DNA: TGTGCCAGCAGCGACGCAGGGGGGCTATCAGATACGCAGTATTTT. It specifies CASSDAGGLSDTQYF. The rearrangement joins TRBV9 to TRBJ2-3, with D tentatively TRBD1 (7 bases). There are 15 residues in the CDR3. V was pared by 3 bases and J by 4 bases, with 15 bases between. CDR1 and CDR2 from the germline V gene are SGDLS and YYNGEE.

The rearrangement joins TRBV19 to TRBJ1-4, with 7 bases matching TRBD1. V shed 5 bases and J 8 bases; nucleotides not matched to a gene: 11. Per the germline V gene, CDR1 is LNHDA and CDR2 is SQIVND (reference sequence). This CDR3 spans 15 amino acids. The CDR3 sequence is CASSLRQGRSEKLFF. The CDR3 region has the DNA TGTGCCAGTAGTCTTCGACAGGGAAGAAGCGAAAAACTGTTTTTT.